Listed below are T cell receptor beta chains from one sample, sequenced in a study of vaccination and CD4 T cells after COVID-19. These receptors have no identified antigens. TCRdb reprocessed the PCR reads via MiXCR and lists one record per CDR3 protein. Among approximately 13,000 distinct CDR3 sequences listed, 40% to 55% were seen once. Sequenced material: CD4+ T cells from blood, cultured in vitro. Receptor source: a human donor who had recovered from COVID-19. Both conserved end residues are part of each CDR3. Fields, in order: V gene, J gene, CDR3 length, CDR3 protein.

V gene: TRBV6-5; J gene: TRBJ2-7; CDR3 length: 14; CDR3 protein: CASSYGTASYEQYF
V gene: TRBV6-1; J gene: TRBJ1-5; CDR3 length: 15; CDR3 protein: CASSRGDRSNQPQHF
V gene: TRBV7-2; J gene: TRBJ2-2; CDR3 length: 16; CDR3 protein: CASSLGAGDLSGELFF
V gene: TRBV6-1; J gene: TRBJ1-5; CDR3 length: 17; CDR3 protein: CASSDRDRVRGNQPQHF
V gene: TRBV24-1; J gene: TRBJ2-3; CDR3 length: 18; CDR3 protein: CATSGSIGGSFSPDTQYF
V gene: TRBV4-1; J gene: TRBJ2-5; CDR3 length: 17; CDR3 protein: CASSQYPTAVTRETQYF
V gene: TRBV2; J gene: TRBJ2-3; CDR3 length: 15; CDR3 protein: CASRRDRPSTDTQYF
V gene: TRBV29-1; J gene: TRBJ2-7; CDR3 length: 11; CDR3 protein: CSVGSTSGSHF
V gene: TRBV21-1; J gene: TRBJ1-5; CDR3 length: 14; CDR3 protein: CASSKSTENQPQHF
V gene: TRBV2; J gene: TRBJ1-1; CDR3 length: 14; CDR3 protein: CASSQRQGNTEAFF
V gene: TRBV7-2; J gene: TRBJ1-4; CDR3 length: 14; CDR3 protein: CASSPGGPNEKLFF
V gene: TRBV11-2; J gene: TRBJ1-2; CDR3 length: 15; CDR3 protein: CASSSIEGTPYGYTF
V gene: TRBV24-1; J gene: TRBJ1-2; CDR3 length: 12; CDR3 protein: CATSGTRDGYTF
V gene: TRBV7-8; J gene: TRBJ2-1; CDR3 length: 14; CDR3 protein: CASSLVAAPNEQFF
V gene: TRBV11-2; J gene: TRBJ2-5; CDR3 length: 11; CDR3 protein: CASRRKETQYF
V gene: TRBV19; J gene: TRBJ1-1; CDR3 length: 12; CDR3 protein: CASSKLGAEAFF
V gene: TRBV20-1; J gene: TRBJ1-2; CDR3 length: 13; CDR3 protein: CSAVVGGNYGYTF
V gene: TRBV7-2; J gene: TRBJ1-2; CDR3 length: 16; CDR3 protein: CASSLVGTGGNYGYTF
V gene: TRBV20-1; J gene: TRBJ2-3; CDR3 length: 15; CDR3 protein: CSARTGTSGTDTQYF
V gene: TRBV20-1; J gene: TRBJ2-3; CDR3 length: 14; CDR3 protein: CSASGTGERDTQYF
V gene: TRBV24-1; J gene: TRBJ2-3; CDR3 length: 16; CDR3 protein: CATSGGGRKITDTQYF
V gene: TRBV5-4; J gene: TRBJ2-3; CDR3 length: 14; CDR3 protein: CASSPTLSTDTQYF
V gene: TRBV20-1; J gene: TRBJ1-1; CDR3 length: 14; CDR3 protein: CSARKTGVDTEAFF
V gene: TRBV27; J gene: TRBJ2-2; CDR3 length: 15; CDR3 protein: CASSNDGAATGELFF
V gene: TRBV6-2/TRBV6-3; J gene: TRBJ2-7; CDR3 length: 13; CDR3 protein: CASRPGTFYEQYF
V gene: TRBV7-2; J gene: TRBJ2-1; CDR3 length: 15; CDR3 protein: CASSFSRGLGNEQFF
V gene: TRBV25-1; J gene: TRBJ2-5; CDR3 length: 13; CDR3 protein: CASSRQVQETQYF
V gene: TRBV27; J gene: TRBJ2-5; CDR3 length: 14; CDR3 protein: CASSLSQNQETQYF
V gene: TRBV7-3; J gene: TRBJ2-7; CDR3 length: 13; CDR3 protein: CASSLAADYEQYF
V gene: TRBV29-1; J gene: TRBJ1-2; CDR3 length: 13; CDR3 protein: CSVDRGLGYGYTF
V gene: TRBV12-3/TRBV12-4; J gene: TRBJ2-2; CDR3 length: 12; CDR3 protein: CASSRVVGELFF
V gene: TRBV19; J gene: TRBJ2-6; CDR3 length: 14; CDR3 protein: CASSRSGGANVLTF
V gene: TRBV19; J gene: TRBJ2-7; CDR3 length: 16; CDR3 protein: CASSSYHRGNPYEQYF
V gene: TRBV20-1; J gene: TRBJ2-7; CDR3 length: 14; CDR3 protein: CSARDLPGNYEQYF
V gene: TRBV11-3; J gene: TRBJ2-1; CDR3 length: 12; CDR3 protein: CASSLTAGGQFF
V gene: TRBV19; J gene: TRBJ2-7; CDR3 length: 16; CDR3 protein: CASSIDGLAGENEQYF
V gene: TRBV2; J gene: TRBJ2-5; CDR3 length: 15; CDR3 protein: CASSPRAGSQETQYF